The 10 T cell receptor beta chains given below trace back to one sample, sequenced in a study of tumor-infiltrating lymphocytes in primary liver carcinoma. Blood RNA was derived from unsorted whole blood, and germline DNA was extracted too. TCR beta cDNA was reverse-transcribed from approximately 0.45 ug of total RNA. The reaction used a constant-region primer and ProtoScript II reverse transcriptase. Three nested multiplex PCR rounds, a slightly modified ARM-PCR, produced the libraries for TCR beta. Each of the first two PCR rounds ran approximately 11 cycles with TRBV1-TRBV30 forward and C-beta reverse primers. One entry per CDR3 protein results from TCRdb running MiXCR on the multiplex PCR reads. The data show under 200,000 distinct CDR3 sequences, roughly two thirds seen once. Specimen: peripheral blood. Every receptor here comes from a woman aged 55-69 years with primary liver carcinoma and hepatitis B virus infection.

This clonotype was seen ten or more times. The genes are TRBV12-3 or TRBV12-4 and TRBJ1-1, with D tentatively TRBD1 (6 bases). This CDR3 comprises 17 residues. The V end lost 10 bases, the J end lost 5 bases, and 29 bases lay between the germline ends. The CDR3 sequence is CAKLPKGEGLGTTEAFF. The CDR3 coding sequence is TGTGCCAAACTTCCCAAGGGGGAGGGTCTGGGGACTACTGAAGCTTTCTTT.

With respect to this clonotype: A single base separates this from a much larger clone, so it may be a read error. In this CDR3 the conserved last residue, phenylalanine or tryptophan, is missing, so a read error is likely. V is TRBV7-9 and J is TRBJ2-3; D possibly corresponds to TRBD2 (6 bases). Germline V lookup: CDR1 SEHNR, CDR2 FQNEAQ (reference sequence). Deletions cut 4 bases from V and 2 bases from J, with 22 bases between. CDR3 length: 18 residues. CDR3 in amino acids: CASSSSRPIAVLTDTQYV. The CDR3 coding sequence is TGTGCCAGCAGCTCCTCTCGCCCCATAGCGGTTCTCACAGATACGCAGTATGTT.

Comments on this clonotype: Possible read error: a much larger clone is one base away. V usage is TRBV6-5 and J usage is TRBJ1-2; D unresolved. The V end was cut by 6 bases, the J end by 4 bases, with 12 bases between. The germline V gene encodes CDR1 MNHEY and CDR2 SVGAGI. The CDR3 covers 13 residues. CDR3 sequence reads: CASRYNWGYGYTF. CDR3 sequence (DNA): TGTGCCAGCAGATACAACTGGGGCTATGGCTACACCTTC.

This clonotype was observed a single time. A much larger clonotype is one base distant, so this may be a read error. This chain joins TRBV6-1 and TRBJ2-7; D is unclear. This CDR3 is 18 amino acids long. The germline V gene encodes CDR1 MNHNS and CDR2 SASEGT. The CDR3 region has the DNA TGTGCCAGCAGTGAGCCTCCAAGACCCCCTCTTCTATATGACGAGCTGTACTTC. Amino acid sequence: CASSEPPRPPLLYDELYF.

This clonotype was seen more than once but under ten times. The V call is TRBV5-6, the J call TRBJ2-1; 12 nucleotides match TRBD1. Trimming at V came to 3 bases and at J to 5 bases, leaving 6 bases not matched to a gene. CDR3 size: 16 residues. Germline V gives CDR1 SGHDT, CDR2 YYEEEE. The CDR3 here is CASSSPGQGANNEQFF. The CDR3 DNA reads TGTGCCAGCAGCTCGCCGGGACAGGGGGCCAACAATGAGCAGTTCTTC. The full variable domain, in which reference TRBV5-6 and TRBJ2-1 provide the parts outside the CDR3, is DAGVTQSPTHLIKTRGQQVTLRCSPKSGHDTVSWYQQALGQGPQFIFQYYEEEERQRGNFPDRFSGHQFPNYSSELNVNALLLGDSALYLCASSSPGQGANNEQFFGPGTRLTVL.

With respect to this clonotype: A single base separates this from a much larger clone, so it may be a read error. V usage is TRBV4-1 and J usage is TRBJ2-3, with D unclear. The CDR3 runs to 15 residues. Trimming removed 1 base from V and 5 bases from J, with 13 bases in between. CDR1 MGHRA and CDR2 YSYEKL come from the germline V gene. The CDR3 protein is CASSQGAGLLDTQYF. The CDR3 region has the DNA TGCGCCAGCAGCCAAGGAGCCGGGTTATTAGATACGCAGTATTTT.

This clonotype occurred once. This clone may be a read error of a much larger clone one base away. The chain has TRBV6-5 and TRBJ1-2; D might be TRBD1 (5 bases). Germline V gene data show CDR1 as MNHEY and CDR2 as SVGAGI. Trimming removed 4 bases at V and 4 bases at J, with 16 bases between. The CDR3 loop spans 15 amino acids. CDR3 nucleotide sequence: TGTGCCAGCAGTTCCAAGATGGGGCCGGCCTATGGCTACACCTTC. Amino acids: CASSSKMGPAYGYTF.

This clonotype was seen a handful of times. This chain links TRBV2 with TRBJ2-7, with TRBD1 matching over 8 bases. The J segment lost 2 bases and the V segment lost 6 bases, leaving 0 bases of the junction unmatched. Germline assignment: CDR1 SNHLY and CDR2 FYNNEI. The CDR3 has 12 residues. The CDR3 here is CASRTGAYEQYF. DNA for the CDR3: TGTGCCAGCAGGACAGGGGCCTACGAGCAGTACTTC.

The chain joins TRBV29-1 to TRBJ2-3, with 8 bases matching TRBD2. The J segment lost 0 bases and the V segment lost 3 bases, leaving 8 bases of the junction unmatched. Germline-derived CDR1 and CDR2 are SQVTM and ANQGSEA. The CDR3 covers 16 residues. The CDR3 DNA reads TGCAGCGTTGAGGAGGGACTAGTGGAGAGCACAGATACGCAGTATTTT. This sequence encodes CSVEEGLVESTDTQYF.

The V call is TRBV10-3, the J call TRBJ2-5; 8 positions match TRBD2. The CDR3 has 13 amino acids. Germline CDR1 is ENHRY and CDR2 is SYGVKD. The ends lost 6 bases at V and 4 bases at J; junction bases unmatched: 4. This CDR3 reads CAISRTSLETQYF. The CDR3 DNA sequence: TGTGCCATCAGCCGGACTAGCCTAGAGACCCAGTACTTC.